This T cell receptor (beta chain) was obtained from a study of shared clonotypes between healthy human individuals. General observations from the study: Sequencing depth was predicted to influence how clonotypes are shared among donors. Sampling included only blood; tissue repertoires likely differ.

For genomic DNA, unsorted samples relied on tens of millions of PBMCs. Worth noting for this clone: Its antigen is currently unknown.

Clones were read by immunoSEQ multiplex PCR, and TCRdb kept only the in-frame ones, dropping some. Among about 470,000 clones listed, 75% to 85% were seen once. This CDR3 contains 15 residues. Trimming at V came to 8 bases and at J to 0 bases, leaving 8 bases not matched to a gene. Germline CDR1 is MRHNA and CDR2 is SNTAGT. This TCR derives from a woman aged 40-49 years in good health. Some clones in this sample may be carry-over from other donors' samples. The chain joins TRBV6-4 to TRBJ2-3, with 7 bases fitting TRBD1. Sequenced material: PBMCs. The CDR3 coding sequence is TGTGCCAGCTCCTCAGGGGGAAGAAGCACAGATACGCAGTATTTT. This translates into CASSSGGRSTDTQYF.